The 5 T cell receptor beta chains below were found in one sample sequenced in a study of T cell repertoires in cytomegalovirus infection. Antigens for these TCRs are unknown. From the reads, TCRdb called clonotypes with MiXCR, one entry per CDR3 protein. The sample records 680,000 or so distinct CDR3 sequences, around 35% being singletons. This material consisted of cultured PBMCs, taken from culture after CMV antigen stimulation. Receptor source: a human donor in good health (CMV status not recorded). Some clones in this sample may be carry-over from other donors' samples.

This clonotype was counted a few times. The V and J genes are TRBV20-1 and TRBJ2-1; TRBD1 might be the D (7 bases). Between the trimmed V and J ends, which lost 3 bases and 8 bases, there was a span of 17 bases. The CDR3 covers 14 residues. The germline CDR1 and CDR2 sequences are DFQATT and SNEGSKA (reference sequence). CDR3 DNA: TGCAGTGCTAGGCGACAGGGAGGTGGGCATGAGCAGTTCTTC. This encodes CSARRQGGGHEQFF.

This chain uses TRBV7-2 with TRBJ2-7; possibly TRBD2 for D (5 bases). Germline-derived CDR1 and CDR2 are SGHTA and FQGNSA. V was cut by 5 bases and J by 3 bases, with 14 bases left in between. This CDR3 has 14 residues. CDR3 in DNA: TGTGCCAGCAGCCGCGCAGCGGAAAACTACGAGCAGTACTTC. This sequence encodes CASSRAAENYEQYF.

At least ten counts were recorded for this clonotype. This chain connects TRBV7-2 to TRBJ2-1, with D hard to call. With 4 bases removed from V and 9 bases from J, the gap between germline ends came to 10 bases. The germline V gene encodes CDR1 SGHTA and CDR2 FQGNSA. This CDR3 has 12 residues. Here the CDR3 DNA reads TGTGCCAGCAGCTCATACAGCCTTGAGCAGTTCTTC. Encoded protein: CASSSYSLEQFF.

This clonotype was detected a few times. The chain couples TRBV20-1 to TRBJ2-7; a weak D match, TRBD2 (6 bases). Germline CDR1 DFQATT, CDR2 SNEGSKA (reference sequence). Trimming shortened V by 7 bases and J by 2 bases, and 12 bases separated the two germline ends. This CDR3 contains 12 residues. CDR3 bases: TGCAGTGGAAGGGACTGGACCTACGAGCAGTACTTC. It is translated as CSGRDWTYEQYF.

The chain combines TRBV6-6 with TRBJ1-5; D call uncertain. Trimming left V 5 bases short and J 7 bases short, with 3 bases between. Germline CDR1 MNHNY, CDR2 SVGAGI (reference sequence). The CDR3 spans 10 residues. CDR3 in amino acids: CASSPQPQHF. The DNA for the CDR3 is TGTGCCAGCAGTCCACAGCCCCAGCATTTT.